This TCR beta chain was identified in a study of cytomegalovirus exposure and HLA in healthy donors. Sequenced by immunoSEQ multiplex PCR; TCRdb stores in-frame clones only, minus some. Found here are about 84,000 clones, around 90% of them singletons; the top ten hold 2% to 2.5%. Trimming took 3 bases from V and 7 from J; bases not matched to a gene: 14. The V gene's germline CDR1 is LGHNA and CDR2 YNFKEQ. The CDR3 is 17 residues long. Regarding the study as a whole: Most sequenced TCRs were rare (though some public TCRs occurred in many donors). The study designated 150 or so TCR beta chains cytomegalovirus-associated. Three chains linked to CMV were shown in vitro to be specific for CMV antigens.

This clone showed up just a few times. The antigen remains unidentified. This TCR derives from a young man in good health and CMV-seronegative. The chain links TRBV4-2 to TRBJ1-3, with 8 positions matching TRBD1. Sample: PBMCs. Here the CDR3 reads CASSQDWTGSGRNTIYF. CDR3 DNA: TGTGCCAGCAGCCAGGATTGGACAGGGAGTGGAAGGAACACCATATATTTT.